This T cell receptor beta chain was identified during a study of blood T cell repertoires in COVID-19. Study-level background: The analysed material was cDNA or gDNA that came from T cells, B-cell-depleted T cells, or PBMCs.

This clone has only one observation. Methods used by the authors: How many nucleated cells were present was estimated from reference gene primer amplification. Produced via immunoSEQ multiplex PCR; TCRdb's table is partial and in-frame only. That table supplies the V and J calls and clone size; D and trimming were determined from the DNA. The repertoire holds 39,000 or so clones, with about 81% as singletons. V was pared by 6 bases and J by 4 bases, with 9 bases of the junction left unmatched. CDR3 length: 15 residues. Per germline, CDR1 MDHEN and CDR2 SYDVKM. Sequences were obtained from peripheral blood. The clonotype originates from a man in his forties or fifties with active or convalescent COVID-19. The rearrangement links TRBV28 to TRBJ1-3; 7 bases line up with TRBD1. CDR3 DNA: TGTGCCAGCAGAGACAGGGACTTCTCCGGAAACACCATATATTTT. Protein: CASRDRDFSGNTIYF.